These 20 T cell receptor beta chains originate from one sample sequenced in a study of blood T cell repertoires in COVID-19. Profiled with immunoSEQ multiplex PCR; TCRdb holds only in-frame clones, not every one. The sample holds over 85,000 clones, around 86% seen once. Sequencing input: peripheral blood. The origin of the receptors is a man aged 40-49 years with acute or convalescent COVID-19.

This chain joins TRBV19 and TRBJ1-1; tentatively, D is TRBD1 (6 bases). The CDR3 contains 12 residues. The germline V and J ends were trimmed by 9 bases and 1 base, with 9 bases remaining between them. CDR1 is LNHDA and CDR2 is SQIVND in the germline V gene (reference sequence). The CDR3 DNA is TGTGCCAGCCTGGACAGGAACACTGAAGCTTTCTTT. Translation: CASLDRNTEAFF.

This rearrangement joins TRBV27 to TRBJ2-5, with D possibly being TRBD1 (5 bases). V was shortened by 7 bases and J by 4 bases, with 16 bases between the two germline ends. Germline V CDR1 and CDR2: MNHEY, SMNVEV (reference sequence). This CDR3 spans 14 amino acids. The CDR3 nucleotides read TGTGCCAGCATGACGGCAGGGCCAGGAGAGACCCAGTACTTC. Amino acids: CASMTAGPGETQYF.

The genes are TRBV18 and TRBJ1-1; 10 bases align to TRBD1. This CDR3 comprises 15 residues. With V trimmed by 3 bases and J by 6 bases, 7 bases remained unmatched. CDR1 and CDR2 (germline): KGHSH, LQKENI. In DNA form, the CDR3 reads TGTGCCAGCTCACCTAACCGGGACAGGGGAGCTGAAGCTTTCTTT. Translating it yields CASSPNRDRGAEAFF.

V is TRBV20-1 and J is TRBJ1-2; 7 bases map to TRBD1. Germline V gene lookup returns CDR1 DFQATT and CDR2 SNEGSKA (reference sequence). The CDR3 is 12 amino acids. J was trimmed by 3 bases and V by 5 bases; bases with no gene match: 3. For the CDR3, the DNA is TGCAGTGCTGGTGACAGGGACTATGGCTACACCTTC. This codes for CSAGDRDYGYTF.

The chain is built from TRBV7-2 and TRBJ1-3; weak D call: TRBD1 (5 bases). V was pared by 0 bases and J by 8 bases, with 8 bases between. CDR3 length equals 13 residues. Looked up from germline, CDR1 is SGHTA and CDR2 is FQGNSA. The CDR3 is CASSLAGVDTIYF. CDR3 nucleotides: TGTGCCAGCAGCTTAGCAGGGGTGGACACCATATATTTT. Looking up the rest from reference TRBV7-2 and TRBJ1-3 gives the full variable domain: GAGVSQSPSNKVTEKGKDVELRCDPISGHTALYWYRQSLGQGLEFLIYFQGNSAPDKSGLPSDRFSAERTGGSVSTLTIQRTQQEDSAVYLCASSLAGVDTIYFGEGSWLTVV.

This clone was counted once. The J gene is TRBJ1-4, the V gene TRBV19; unclear D gene. CDR1 and CDR2 (germline): LNHDA, SQIVND (reference sequence). Trimming cost V 3 bases and J 0 bases, with 11 bases left between them. CDR3 length: 16 residues. In nucleotides, the CDR3 is TGTGCCAGTAGTATTGTGGGCCTTGCAACTAATGAAAAACTGTTTTTT. Translation: CASSIVGLATNEKLFF.

The chain has TRBV11-3 and TRBJ2-1; TRBD2 is a possible D gene (6 bases). The CDR3 runs 15 residues. Per the germline V gene, CDR1 is SGHNT and CDR2 is YENEEA. V lost 6 bases and J 6 bases, leaving 18 bases between the germline ends. CDR3 nucleotide sequence: TGTGCCAGCAGTCGAATTTTTGGAGGGTTCAATGAGCAGTTCTTC. Protein product: CASSRIFGGFNEQFF. The full variable domain, completed using reference TRBV11-3 and TRBJ2-1, is EAGVVQSPRYKIIEKKQPVAFWCNPISGHNTLYWYLQNLGQGPELLIRYENEEAVDDSQLPKDRFSAERLKGVDSTLKIQPAELGDSAVYLCASSRIFGGFNEQFFGPGTRLTVL.

This clone came up once. The chain links TRBV4-3 to TRBJ1-1; the match to TRBD1 covers 7 bases. Trimming at V came to 0 bases and at J to 4 bases, leaving 5 bases not matched to a gene. The V gene's germline CDR1 is LGHNA and CDR2 YSLEER. This CDR3 region has 15 residues. The CDR3 sequence is CASSQDLQGRTEAFF. The CDR3 coding sequence is TGCGCCAGCAGCCAAGATCTACAGGGGCGCACTGAAGCTTTCTTT.

The V gene is TRBV25-1, the J gene TRBJ2-1; no firm D call. Trimming left V 8 bases short and J 2 bases short, with 7 bases between. This CDR3 region has 12 residues. Germline V gene lookup returns CDR1 MGHDK and CDR2 SYGVNS. DNA for the CDR3: TGTGCCAGCTCTTTAACCTACAATGAGCAGTTCTTC. Translation: CASSLTYNEQFF.

The chain is built from TRBV2 and TRBJ2-2; 7 bases fit TRBD1. V shed 6 bases, J shed 7 bases, and the junction held 8 bases outside the gene matches. This CDR3 has 14 amino acids. Germline V gives CDR1 SNHLY, CDR2 FYNNEI. The CDR3 spells CASSADRVIGELFF. CDR3 coding DNA: TGTGCCAGCAGCGCAGACAGGGTGATCGGGGAGCTGTTTTTT.

The J gene is TRBJ1-1, the V gene TRBV5-4; TRBD1 matches 7 bases. J was trimmed by 3 bases and V by 2 bases; bases with no gene match: 7. Looked up from germline, CDR1 is SGHNT and CDR2 is YYREEE (reference sequence). CDR3 length: 15 residues. The CDR3 protein is CASSLQNRGDTEAFF. The DNA for the CDR3 is TGTGCCAGCAGCTTACAAAACAGGGGTGACACTGAAGCTTTCTTT.

The V call is TRBV7-9, the J call TRBJ1-2, with a tentative D call TRBD1 (6 bases). Germline V gene lookup returns CDR1 SEHNR and CDR2 FQNEAQ (reference sequence). The CDR3 has 15 residues. V was cut by 7 bases and J by 0 bases, with 15 bases left in between. The chain's CDR3 is CASTKDSGTNYGYTF. CDR3 nucleotides: TGTGCCAGCACCAAGGACAGTGGGACTAACTATGGCTACACCTTC.

V usage is TRBV30 and J usage is TRBJ1-1; possibly TRBD1 for D (5 bases). V shed 2 bases and J shed 0 bases, with 13 bases lying between them. CDR3 length: 15 residues. CDR1 and CDR2 (germline): GTSNPN, SVGIG (reference sequence). CDR3 DNA: TGTGCCTGGAGTAGCTGGGGGGGATTGAACACTGAAGCTTTCTTT. It translates to CAWSSWGGLNTEAFF.

The chain carries TRBV11-3 and TRBJ2-2; 8 bases are shared with TRBD1. Germline assignment: CDR1 SGHNT and CDR2 YENEEA. The CDR3 totals 16 residues. V shed 3 bases and J 0 bases; nucleotides not matched to a gene: 3. The CDR3 DNA reads TGTGCCAGCAGCTTGGCGACAGGGGCGAACACCGGGGAGCTGTTTTTT. This codes for CASSLATGANTGELFF.

The chain combines TRBV6-5 with TRBJ2-1; D remains ambiguous. Germline values: CDR1 MNHEY, CDR2 SVGAGI. The ends were cut back, 2 bases at V and 8 bases at J, with 19 bases in the middle. The length of the CDR3 is 16 residues. The CDR3 DNA reads as TGTGCCAGCAGTTACAAGTTGTTGGGCCTCCCCCATGAGCAGTTCTTC. Protein product: CASSYKLLGLPHEQFF.

The CDR3 here is CAWSSGINSPLHF. CDR3 sequence (DNA): TGTGCCTGGAGTTCAGGGATCAATTCACCCCTCCACTTT. The chain combines TRBV30 with TRBJ1-6, with a weak D call TRBD1 (5 bases). Trimming took 2 bases from V and 7 from J, leaving 9 bases between them. Germline CDR1 reads GTSNPN; CDR2 reads SVGIG (reference sequence). The CDR3 consists of 13 residues. Variable domain in full (rest from reference TRBV30 and TRBJ1-6): SQTIHQWPATLVQPVGSPLSLECTVEGTSNPNLYWYRQAAGRGLQLLFYSVGIGQISSEVPQNLSASRPQDRQFILSSKKLLLSDSGFYLCAWSSGINSPLHFGNGTRLTVT.

The J gene is TRBJ1-1, the V gene TRBV6-5; D is undetermined. Trimming took off 9 bases at V and 4 bases at J, with 12 bases between the two ends. CDR1 is MNHEY, CDR2 SVGAGI, per germline. The CDR3 runs 12 residues. The CDR3, as DNA: TGTGCCAGTGATAGAATCGGCACTGAAGCTTTCTTT. This sequence encodes CASDRIGTEAFF.

The rearrangement links TRBV29-1 to TRBJ2-4; a possible D gene is TRBD1 (6 bases). The CDR3 contains 13 residues. Per the germline V gene, CDR1 is SQVTM and CDR2 is ANQGSEA. With 3 bases removed from V and 7 bases from J, the gap between germline ends came to 13 bases. CDR3 amino acids: CSVDGPQGNIQYF. The CDR3 coding sequence is TGCAGCGTTGATGGGCCCCAGGGGAACATTCAGTACTTC.

The J gene is TRBJ1-1, the V gene TRBV19; 7 positions match TRBD1. Germline-derived CDR1 and CDR2 are LNHDA and SQIVND (reference sequence). The V gene end was trimmed by 3 bases and the J gene end by 4 bases; junction bases not matched to a gene: 5. CDR3 size: 14 residues. The CDR3 region is CASSIRGPITEAFF. DNA of the CDR3: TGTGCCAGTAGTATTAGGGGGCCTATCACTGAAGCTTTCTTT.

V usage is TRBV5-6 and J usage is TRBJ2-7; TRBD1 is a possible D gene (6 bases). CDR3 length: 15 residues. From germline, CDR1 is SGHDT and CDR2 YYEEEE. V was clipped by 3 bases and J by 3 bases, with 16 bases between them. The CDR3 bases are TGTGCCAGCAGCTCTGGCCCGACAGGATTCTACGAGCAGTACTTC. Residues: CASSSGPTGFYEQYF.